This T cell receptor beta chain is from a study of shared clonotypes between healthy human individuals. It was across several immunoSEQ plates that each subset's genomic DNA was evenly split. Unsorted PBMC contributed 300 ng DNA, around 30,000 T cell genomes, to each replicate PCR. Method: immunoSEQ multiplex PCR; TCRdb's copy keeps in-frame clones and lacks some. The sample yields roughly 510,000 clones, roughly 85% seen once. The ends lost 9 bases at V and 6 bases at J; junction bases unmatched: 18. CDR1 MNHEY and CDR2 SMNVEV come from the germline V gene (reference sequence). This CDR3 region has 17 residues. About this clone itself: Its antigen is not known.

All of the donors resided in Nashville, Tennessee, and each was a Caucasian adult. Study results and caveats: Represented diversity, genetic and exposure-history alike, was limited by few donors.

This TCR came from a woman aged 40 to 49 in good health. Some clones in this sample may be carry-over from other donors' samples. The V and J genes are TRBV27 and TRBJ2-2, with 8 bases fitting TRBD2. The specimen sequenced was PBMCs. The CDR3 DNA sequence: TGTGCCAGGCCGGGACTAGAACCTTTGAGGTTCCCCGGGGAGCTGTTTTTT. Protein sequence: CARPGLEPLRFPGELFF.